The clone carrying this T cell receptor beta chain was found many times. The read halts 3 residues ahead of the CDR3 end, with the missing end drawn from the germline J gene. The assay was immunoSEQ multiplex PCR, and TCRdb's table has in-frame clones only and misses some. Observed in the sample are about 31,000 clones, none of them singletons. The CDR3 is made up of 19 amino acids. From germline, CDR1 is LNHDA and CDR2 SQIVND (reference sequence). Trimming at V came to 5 bases and at J to 2 bases, leaving 10 bases not matched to a gene. This entry is derived from a study of T cell clonality in common variable immunodeficiency.

The sequencing input was peripheral blood mononuclear cells. The V gene is TRBV19, the J gene TRBJ2-1; 15 bases map to TRBD2. The TCR comes from a person aged 18 to 70 in good health. The CDR3 loop is CASSAGLAGGHLTYNEQFF. The sequenced CDR3 bases are TGTGCCAGTAGTGCCGGACTAGCGGGAGGGCACCTAACCTACAATGAG.